This T cell receptor beta chain was obtained from a study of cytomegalovirus exposure and HLA in healthy donors. Study findings and constraints: Indistinguishability led to the exclusion of some V segments, TRBV6-2 and TRBV6-3 included.

With respect to this clone: Its matching antigen is unknown.

The CDR3 spans 12 residues. The germline gives CDR1 MDHEN, CDR2 SYDVKM. The V end was cut by 7 bases, the J end by 4 bases, with 10 bases between. Primers included in the PCR were 60 Vbeta and 13 Jbeta primers. Method: immunoSEQ multiplex PCR; TCRdb's copy keeps in-frame clones and lacks some. This table has approximately 200,000 clones, 85% appearing once. Sequenced: PBMCs. The rearrangement links TRBV28 to TRBJ1-1, with a tentative D call TRBD1 (6 bases). This receptor was identified in a woman between 50 and 59 years old in good health and CMV-seronegative. CDR3: CASIRGGTEAFF. CDR3 nucleotide sequence: TGTGCCAGCATTAGGGGGGGCACTGAAGCTTTCTTT.